One TCR beta chain is described in this entry. Its antigen is unidentified. Expansion of antigen-specific CD4+ T cells with viral peptide pools was carried out by the ViraFEST assay before sequencing. Culturing for 9 to 10 days preceded CD4+ T cell isolation. PCR showed that the person got SARS-CoV-2 infection at some point between March and December 2020. As their vaccination, participants received two doses of either BNT162b2 or mRNA-1273. This record comes from a study of vaccination effects on CD4 cells after COVID-19. Overall study: Early after vaccination, and again late, three convalescent patients were sampled. Sampling occurred a median 72 days post second dose, range 14 to 241.

The method was immunoSEQ multiplex PCR; TCRdb's version includes in-frame clones alone and lacks a portion of them. The table has about 13,000 clones, 73% seen once; the top ten hold around 34%. Study-level points and caveats: Pronounced clonal contraction occurred in clones induced by infection and by vaccine late after vaccination.

The source is a human donor who had a prior SARS-CoV-2 infection. The specimen was CD4+ T cells from PBMCs cultured with HCoV-NL63 spike peptides, collected after COVID-19 vaccination.

The CDR3 DNA sequence: TGCGCCAGCAGCCAGAACCGGGCACCGAACACTGAAGCTTTCTTT. Amino acid sequence: CASSQNRAPNTEAFF. This chain uses TRBV4-3 with TRBJ1-1; no reliable D call. CDR1 is LGHNA and CDR2 is YSLEER in the germline V gene. The CDR3 is 15 amino acids. V was pared by 3 bases and J by 1 base, with 12 bases between.